This TCR beta chain was documented in a study of cytomegalovirus exposure and HLA in healthy donors. Study details: Of all 400 or so donors who were genotyped, around 82% belonged to the Caucasian-associated ancestry cluster.

The study's findings and limits: In a later analysis, at a false discovery rate of 0.05, 16,951 TCR beta sequences were associated with HLA alleles. Near-uniform donor sequencing depth was presumed by presence/absence analyses.

The germline V gene has CDR1 SGHAT and CDR2 FQNNGV. V dropped 3 bases and J dropped 3 bases, with 8 bases sitting between them. The CDR3 runs 14 residues. As regards this clone: Its antigen is as yet unknown.

Both 60 Vbeta primers and 13 Jbeta primers went into the PCR. TCRdb keeps only in-frame clones here, not all; method: immunoSEQ multiplex PCR. This table holds 170,000 or so clones, about four fifths found once. This chain links TRBV11-2 with TRBJ2-2; perhaps TRBD2 as D (7 bases). This sequence originates from a man in his forties or fifties in good health and CMV-seronegative. Sequencing input: PBMCs. DNA of the CDR3: TGTGCCAGCAGCTTCGGGGGGCACACCGGGGAGCTGTTTTTT. It is translated as CASSFGGHTGELFF.